The present T cell receptor (beta chain) was sequenced within a study of shared clonotypes between healthy human individuals (dated by TCRdb to the early 2020s). Background for the entire study: A couple of women and a few men aged 18 to 49 years were included in the cohort. The study deeply sequenced blood TCR repertoires of 5 or 6 healthy adults to estimate repertoire size and the extent of clonotype sharing between individuals. Leukapheresis yielded between about 0.9 and 9.5 billion PBMCs per donor. Different laboratories and diverse techniques were used to prepare libraries and sequence TCR repertoires, to increase sequencing depth and limit assay-specific biases.

The CDR3 numbers 16 residues from cysteine through phenylalanine. Kept here is only the CDR3 DNA, which spans 48 bases and is read in frame from base 1. Looking up the germline V gene (reference sequence) yields CDR1 LNHNV and CDR2 YYDKDF. V is pared back by 4 bases and J by 2 bases, with 18 bases lying between the germline termini. Healthy HIV-negative adults with no recently reported acute infections or vaccinations were included as donors. Only Caucasian adults living in Nashville, Tennessee, USA were represented among the donors. For unsorted samples, 75 million to 90 million PBMCs were counted, and genomic DNA was extracted using the QIAamp DNA Blood Mini kit. Blood was obtained by leukapheresis, after which PBMCs were separated by Ficoll-Histopaque density gradient centrifugation and cryopreserved in liquid nitrogen vapor phase. A word on this clone: What this receptor recognizes is not known. Base qualities are not recorded, but no much larger clone differs from it by a single base.

TCR CDR3 regions were amplified from genomic DNA by multiplex PCR using the deep immunoSEQ assay. Extracted genomic DNA from each cell subset was distributed evenly across all wells of several immunoSEQ 96-well plates, and each plate was treated as a replicate. For unsorted PBMC, each replicate PCR was loaded with roughly 330 ng genomic DNA, equivalent to around 30,000 T cell genomes. Ten immunoSEQ deep assay plates were used to sequence the unsorted PBMC genomic DNA. Purified libraries were quantified with a Qubit 3.0 fluorometer, sized on a Bioanalyzer 2100, and re-quantified with the KAPA Library Quantification kit. Each immunoSEQ 96-well plate was sequenced on its own single-read 150-cycle Illumina NextSeq 550 flow cell. The authors' pipeline ran thus. The immunoSEQ output contained only junctional sequences without quality scores, so filtering could not match that applied to full-length reads. To assign V/J genes and CDR3, sequences were annotated against IMGT germline references using PyIR, a Python wrapper for IgBLAST v1.9. Any read was removed if the V/J assignment was weak (E-value above 1e-6), the CDR3 was missing, or the read contained stop codons, out-of-frame junctions, or ambiguous translated residues. V3J clonotypes were defined as sequences sharing an identical inferred V gene, J gene, and CDR3 amino acid sequence. The percentage overlap between two repertoires was calculated by dividing the number of shared unique clonotypes by the size of the smaller repertoire. Richness of each repertoire was evaluated using RTK rarefaction, the Chao1 estimator, and Recon v2.1 estimates of unobserved clonotypes. TCRdb retrieved this table from immuneACCESS and kept in-frame rearrangements only. Not all clones are present; in checked studies, unresolved V genes account for under half, and no reason is known for the remainder. V and J calls plus clone size are reproduced from that table; the DNA served to infer D and trimming. The sample profile shows about 480,000 clones; approximately 79% of them were found once. The ten largest clones add up to about 12% of the sample.

Results and caveats for the whole study, not just this receptor: Because the study included only a small number of donors, the genetic and exposure-history diversity represented was limited. Sampling was restricted to blood, and TCR repertoires in tissues likely differ from the TCR repertoires found in blood. Pairwise subsampling indicated that sequencing depth was expected to affect the degree of clonotype sharing among donors.

This receptor was obtained from a woman aged 40-49 years in good health. Some clones in this sample may be carry-over from other donors' samples. This sequence uses TRBV15 and TRBJ2-7; matching of 6 bases hints at TRBD2 as the D gene. Sequencing input: PBMCs. The DNA sequence is as follows: TGTGCCACCAGCAACAGTATGCCGGGACTCCCCTACGAGCAGTACTTC. Its protein product is CATSNSMPGLPYEQYF.